This T cell receptor (beta chain) was found in a study of cytomegalovirus exposure and HLA in healthy donors. Study as a whole: As released early, the data held 80 million to 90 million unique TCRs from HLA-typed donors. In terms of ancestry, the Caucasian-associated cluster contained 75% to 90% of the approximately 400 genotyped donors.

13 Jbeta primers and 60 Vbeta primers were used for the PCR. Assay used: immunoSEQ multiplex PCR; TCRdb lists only in-frame clones, some missing. The table has about 190,000 clones, about 70% seen once. Remarks on this clone: Its antigen is as yet unknown.

This CDR3 spans 15 amino acids. V was trimmed by 2 bases and J by 7 bases, leaving 15 bases between them. CDR1 is SGDLS and CDR2 is YYNGEE in the germline V gene. Study results and caveats: CMV serostatus was the sole immune exposure information available. Later analysis revealed greater clonal expansion in HLA-associated TCR beta chains than in equally common others.

The receptor comes from a woman in her twenties or thirties in good health and CMV-seronegative. Source material: PBMCs. This chain uses TRBV9 with TRBJ1-4; possible D gene TRBD1, 6 bases. CDR3 nucleotides: TGTGCCAGCAGCGTTCGGGGGGGGGCGCCTGAAAAACTGTTTTTT. It is translated as CASSVRGGAPEKLFF.